This TCR beta chain originates from a study of blood T cell repertoires in COVID-19. The CDR3 has 11 residues. Trimming pared 5 bases from V and 4 bases from J, leaving 6 bases between. CDR1 is SGHTS, CDR2 YDEGEE, per germline. Authors' methods: By means of reference gene primer amplification, nucleated cell counts were estimated. TCRdb keeps only in-frame clones here, not all; method: immunoSEQ multiplex PCR. D and trimming come from the DNA, and the V and J calls and clone size come from that table. The table has hundreds of thousands of clones, around nine tenths seen once. This sequence joins TRBV5-8 and TRBJ1-1; unclear D gene. The receptor's source is a man between 18 and 35 years old with active or convalescent COVID-19. The specimen was peripheral blood. CDR3 protein: CASSLRTEAFF. Here the CDR3 DNA reads TGTGCCAGCAGTTTGCGCACTGAAGCTTTCTTT. The variable domain in full, with the rest retrieved from reference TRBV5-8 and TRBJ1-1, is EAGVTQSPTHLIKTRGQQATLRCSPISGHTSVYWYQQALGLGLQFLLWYDEGEERNRGNFPPRFSGRQFPNYSSELNVNALELEDSALYLCASSLRTEAFFGQGTRLTVV.